This is a list of T cell receptor beta chains from one sample in a study of blood T cell repertoires in COVID-19. The repertoire was sequenced with immunoSEQ multiplex PCR; TCRdb's copy has only in-frame clones and lacks some. The table has around 350,000 clones, around nine tenths seen once. The sample taken for sequencing was peripheral blood. The source of these receptors is a human donor in a cohort sampled during active COVID-19. Each CDR3 is given with its conserved first and last residue. The D gene is left open where the match is weak. For some rows the clone size is stated as once, few or many, or as a class when expanded; others skip it.

cdr3_nt	cdr3_aa	d_call	j_call	clone_size	v_call
TGTGCCAGTAGTATTGGGGAGAGGAATACGCAGTATTTT	CASSIGERNTQYF	.	TRBJ2-3	.	TRBV19
TGTGCCAGCAGTGAAGGGGACAGGTTTATGGATGAGCAGTTCTTC	CASSEGDRFMDEQFF	TRBD1	TRBJ2-1	.	TRBV2
TGTGCCAGTAGGAGAAATCCTTCGACAGGTGAGCAGTTCTTC	CASRRNPSTGEQFF	.	TRBJ2-1	.	TRBV19
TGCTTCATCTCGTACAGGATTTACGAGCAGTACTTC	CFISYRIYEQYF	.	TRBJ2-7	.	TRBV29-1
TGTGCCAGCAGGGCTAGCGGGAGCACAGATACGCAGTATTTT	CASRASGSTDTQYF	TRBD2	TRBJ2-3	.	TRBV7-9
TGTGCCAGCAGCGTAGATGTCAGGGCTGATCAGCCCCAGCATTTT	CASSVDVRADQPQHF	.	TRBJ1-5	.	TRBV9
TGTGCCAGCAGCCGACAGGGGGGGGAGACCCAGTACTTC	CASSRQGGETQYF	TRBD1	TRBJ2-5	.	TRBV12-3/TRBV12-4
TGTGCCAGCAGCGACGGGTTTTACAATGAGCAGTTCTTC	CASSDGFYNEQFF	.	TRBJ2-1	.	TRBV9
TGTGCCAGCAGCTCCCCCCGGACAGACCACTACGAGCAGTACTTC	CASSSPRTDHYEQYF	.	TRBJ2-7	.	TRBV7-9
TGTGCCAGCAGCCGACTAGCGGGGGGTAACTACGAGCAGTACTTC	CASSRLAGGNYEQYF	TRBD2	TRBJ2-7	.	TRBV6-1
TGTGCCAGCAGTATTAGACACTCGGAAAAACTGTTTTTT	CASSIRHSEKLFF	.	TRBJ1-4	.	TRBV2
TGTGCCAGCAGTTTAAGGCAGGGCGTTTTAGCTTTCTTT	CASSLRQGVLAFF	.	TRBJ1-1	.	TRBV12-3/TRBV12-4
TGCGCCAGCAGCTTGGCCGGGACAGGGGAAGAGACCCAGTACTTC	CASSLAGTGEETQYF	TRBD1	TRBJ2-5	once	TRBV5-1
TGTGCCACCTCTCCGGGACAATACCAAGAGACCCAGTACTTC	CATSPGQYQETQYF	.	TRBJ2-5	.	TRBV19
TGTGCCAGCAGCAAAGGACTAGTGGGACAGGGCTTGGGGGGCTACACCTTC	CASSKGLVGQGLGGYTF	.	TRBJ1-2	.	TRBV21-1
TGTGCCAGCAGCACATTGGGGGGGGCTAGCGATGAGCAGTTCTTC	CASSTLGGASDEQFF	.	TRBJ2-1	.	TRBV13
TGTGCCAGCAGCTTGCGGGGTTTGTCCTACGAGCAGTACTTC	CASSLRGLSYEQYF	.	TRBJ2-7	.	TRBV5-8